The 27 T cell receptor beta chains given below trace back to one sample, sequenced in a study of CD8+CD57+ T cells in acquired aplastic anemia. For CDR3 and TCR beta VDJ profiling, genomic DNA was the template used. TCRdb reprocessed the reads with MiXCR, giving one entry per CDR3 protein. Of fewer than 150,000 distinct CDR3 sequences in the sample, around 46% were seen once. Sequencing input: sorted CD4+, CD8+, or CD8+CD57+ T cells (not recorded which) from PBMCs. These receptors were collected from a human donor in good health, serving as a control.

This clonotype has a count of ten or more. V gene TRBV5-1 combines with J gene TRBJ1-4; D remains ambiguous. CDR1 SGHRS and CDR2 YFSETQ come from the germline V gene. The CDR3 loop spans 14 amino acids. The V gene lost 0 bases and the J gene lost 4 bases, with 7 bases spanning the gap. CDR3 in amino acids: CASSLGPNNEKLFF. CDR3 bases: TGCGCCAGCAGCTTGGGGCCGAATAATGAAAAACTGTTTTTT. The variable domain in full, with the rest retrieved from reference TRBV5-1 and TRBJ1-4, is KAGVTQTPRYLIKTRGQQVTLSCSPISGHRSVSWYQQTPGQGLQFLFEYFSETQRNKGNFPGRFSGRQFSNSRSEMNVSTLELGDSALYLCASSLGPNNEKLFFGSGTQLSVL.

This clonotype was seen more than once but under ten times. The V gene is TRBV19, the J gene TRBJ1-1; D is uncertain. Trimming removed 9 bases at V and 6 bases at J, with 8 bases between. The CDR3 is 10 residues long. Germline assignment: CDR1 LNHDA and CDR2 SQIVND (reference sequence). DNA of the CDR3: TGTGCCAGCAGCGGACCTGAAGCTTTCTTT. This encodes CASSGPEAFF.

In regard to this clonotype: The conserved final phenylalanine or tryptophan is absent from the CDR3, which likely points to a read error. The DNA is left out, because the CDR3 cannot be placed on it with certainty; the CDR3 is given as TCRdb lists it. The chain uses TRBV20-1 and TRBJ2-3; TRBD2 is the table's D call, not checked against the DNA. The CDR3 is 10 amino acids long, termini counted. Looked up from germline, CDR1 is DFQATT and CDR2 is SNEGSKA (reference sequence). This chain's CDR3 is CSASPGLAIL.

This clonotype was seen at least ten times. The chain is built from TRBV4-2 and TRBJ2-1; TRBD1 might be the D (6 bases). Deletions cut 4 bases from V and 1 base from J, with 23 bases between. The CDR3 covers 19 residues. Per the germline V gene, CDR1 is LGHNA and CDR2 is YNFKEQ. This CDR3 is CASSPFGQGNDWSYNEQFF. The CDR3 DNA reads as TGTGCCAGCAGCCCTTTCGGGCAGGGGAACGACTGGTCCTACAATGAGCAGTTCTTC.

This chain links TRBV2 with TRBJ1-6; no firm D call. Looked up from germline, CDR1 is SNHLY and CDR2 is FYNNEI. The CDR3 spans 12 residues. Trimming took 5 bases from V and 14 from J, leaving 13 bases between them. CDR3 DNA sequence: TGTGCCAGCAGTCCTACCCCCGGTGCCCTCCACTTT. This sequence encodes CASSPTPGALHF. The full variable domain, with the rest looked up from reference TRBV2 and TRBJ1-6, is EPEVTQTPSHQVTQMGQEVILRCVPISNHLYFYWYRQILGQKVEFLVSFYNNEISEKSEIFDDQFSVERPDGSNFTLKIRSTKLEDSAMYFCASSPTPGALHFGNGTRLTVT.

This chain connects TRBV20-1 to TRBJ2-3; 12 positions match TRBD2. CDR1 is DFQATT, CDR2 SNEGSKA, per germline (reference sequence). Trimming cost V 5 bases and J 2 bases; bases outside gene matches: 14. This CDR3 has 18 amino acids. DNA of the CDR3: TGCAGTGCTTCCTTTGCTAGCGGGAGGGCCCACCTCACAGATACGCAGTATTTT. Translation: CSASFASGRAHLTDTQYF.

The chain's CDR3 is CAIRDQEARGHNSPLHF. The CDR3 DNA reads TGTGCCATCAGGGACCAAGAAGCCAGGGGGCATAATTCACCCCTCCACTTT. The gene calls are TRBV10-3 and TRBJ1-6, with TRBD1 identical over 8 bases. V lost 6 bases to trimming and J lost 5 bases; unmatched junction nucleotides: 12. Germline CDR1 is ENHRY and CDR2 is SYGVKD. The CDR3 is made up of 17 amino acids.

Details on this clonotype: This could be a read error, since a much larger clone is one nucleotide away. The rearrangement joins TRBV30 to TRBJ2-1, with TRBD1 matching 8 bases. This CDR3 comprises 13 residues. Germline CDR1 and CDR2: GTSNPN and SVGIG (reference sequence). Trimming took 5 bases from V and 3 from J; bases not matched to a gene: 3. Here the CDR3 DNA reads TGTGCCTGGGGGACAGGTAACTACAATGAGCAGTTCTTC. This gives the protein CAWGTGNYNEQFF.

This clonotype was counted ten times or more. J is TRBJ1-1 and V is TRBV7-8; D unclear. Germline values: CDR1 SGHVS, CDR2 FQNEAQ. The CDR3 is made up of 15 amino acids. V was trimmed by 5 bases and J by 3 bases, leaving 16 bases between them. CDR3 in amino acids: CASSPGEGRHTEAFF. DNA of the CDR3: TGTGCCAGCAGCCCCGGGGAGGGAAGGCACACTGAAGCTTTCTTT.

In this sample, this clonotype turned up many times. This sequence joins TRBV29-1 and TRBJ2-7; TRBD1 aligns across 9 bases. The CDR3 extends over 14 amino acids. CDR1 is SQVTM and CDR2 is ANQGSEA in the germline V gene. The ends lost 3 bases at V and 6 bases at J; junction bases unmatched: 9. As DNA, the CDR3 is TGCAGCGTTGATAGGGGGGGACAGGGCCTCGAGCAGTACTTC. Encoded protein: CSVDRGGQGLEQYF.

The chain links TRBV2 to TRBJ1-6, with TRBD1 matching 7 bases. The germline gives CDR1 SNHLY, CDR2 FYNNEI. V was pared by 1 base and J by 0 bases, with 3 bases of the junction left unmatched. The CDR3 spans 17 residues. The CDR3, as DNA: TGTGCCAGCAGTGAAGGGGGACAGAGCTCCTATAATTCACCCCTCCACTTT. This translates into CASSEGGQSSYNSPLHF.

This clonotype was picked up many times. The chain links TRBV6-5 to TRBJ2-7; 9 nucleotides align to TRBD2. The CDR3 has 14 residues. Germline V gene lookup returns CDR1 MNHEY and CDR2 SVGAGI. Unmatched junction bases numbered 8, after V lost 6 bases and J lost 5 bases. The CDR3 protein is CASRFQAGGHEQYF. CDR3 bases: TGTGCCAGCAGGTTTCAAGCGGGGGGACACGAGCAGTACTTC.

The chain uses TRBV12-3 or TRBV12-4 and TRBJ2-3; perhaps TRBD2 as D (5 bases). The V end was cut by 10 bases, the J end by 4 bases, with 21 bases between. This CDR3 contains 15 residues. CDR3 protein: CANTRVTGTADTQYF. For the CDR3, the DNA is TGTGCCAACACGAGGGTTACTGGAACCGCAGATACGCAGTATTTT.

This clonotype has just a few counts. The chain uses TRBV19 and TRBJ1-2; D unclear. The germline gives CDR1 LNHDA, CDR2 SQIVND (reference sequence). Trimming took 1 base from V and 4 from J, leaving 7 bases between them. CDR3 size: 13 residues. DNA for the CDR3: TGTGCCAGTAGTATAGGGGGAGGCTATGGCTACACCTTC. It encodes CASSIGGGYGYTF.

This clonotype was counted between two and nine times. The chain couples TRBV7-9 to TRBJ1-3; unclear D gene. V shed 1 base and J shed 4 bases, with 5 bases lying between them. The CDR3 loop spans 13 amino acids. Germline assignment: CDR1 SEHNR and CDR2 FQNEAQ (reference sequence). CDR3 DNA: TGTGCCAGCAGCTTAGTTATGGGAAACACCATATATTTT. It is translated as CASSLVMGNTIYF.

The V gene is TRBV7-2, the J gene TRBJ2-7; D is perhaps TRBD1 or TRBD2 (6 bases each). V shed 1 base and J shed 5 bases, with 9 bases lying between them. The CDR3 covers 13 residues. Germline CDR1 reads SGHTA; CDR2 reads FQGNSA. CDR3: CASSLDREDEQYF. CDR3 DNA: TGTGCCAGCAGCTTAGACAGGGAGGACGAGCAGTACTTC.

The chain carries TRBV2 and TRBJ1-5; D ambiguous. V lost 4 bases and J 0 bases, leaving 10 bases between the germline ends. From germline, CDR1 is SNHLY and CDR2 FYNNEI. The CDR3 runs to 15 residues. This chain's CDR3 is CASSVDGYSNQPQHF. Here the CDR3 DNA reads TGTGCCAGCAGTGTCGACGGTTATAGCAATCAGCCCCAGCATTTT.

The rearrangement links TRBV7-9 to TRBJ2-3; maybe TRBD1 (5 bases). The V end was cut by 1 base, the J end by 7 bases, with 6 bases between. The CDR3 is made up of 12 amino acids. Germline V gene lookup returns CDR1 SEHNR and CDR2 FQNEAQ (reference sequence). The CDR3 sequence: CASSLEGYTQYF. The CDR3 DNA sequence: TGTGCCAGCAGCTTAGAGGGGTATACGCAGTATTTT.

This clonotype was seen once. This sequence may be a read error, since a much larger clone differs from it by one base. This rearrangement joins TRBV27 to TRBJ2-5, with 11 bases that match TRBD2. There are 16 residues in the CDR3. Germline loops: CDR1 MNHEY, CDR2 SMNVEV (reference sequence). V was clipped by 2 bases and J by 7 bases; unmatched bases: 9. CDR3 protein: CASSLRLAGGRGTQYF. The CDR3 DNA sequence: TGTGCCAGCAGTTTACGGCTAGCGGGGGGTCGAGGGACCCAGTACTTC.

In this sample, this clonotype turned up many times. V gene TRBV24-1 combines with J gene TRBJ1-4, with TRBD1 as a possible D gene (6 bases). The CDR3 is made up of 17 amino acids. The V end was cut by 11 bases, the J end by 6 bases, with 27 bases between. Germline V gene data show CDR1 as KGHDR and CDR2 as SFDVKD. The CDR3: CASTDSGREGGYEKLFF. CDR3 DNA sequence: TGTGCCAGCACTGATTCGGGAAGGGAAGGGGGATATGAAAAACTGTTTTTT.

This clonotype was seen many times. The V and J genes are TRBV14 and TRBJ1-2; D perhaps matches TRBD1 (5 bases). This CDR3 has 14 residues. V gave up 1 base and J gave up 5 bases, with 11 bases separating them. CDR1 is SGHDN, CDR2 FVKESK, per germline. CDR3 sequence reads: CASSQGYQGYGYTF. The CDR3 coding sequence is TGTGCCAGCAGCCAAGGGTACCAGGGTTATGGCTACACCTTC. Full variable domain (rest looked up from reference TRBV14 and TRBJ1-2): EAGVTQFPSHSVIEKGQTVTLRCDPISGHDNLYWYRRVMGKEIKFLLHFVKESKQDESGMPNNRFLAERTGGTYSTLKVQPAELEDSGVYFCASSQGYQGYGYTFGSGTRLTVV.

This clonotype was counted ten times or more. The chain links TRBV29-1 to TRBJ1-1, with TRBD1 matching 8 bases. The CDR3 sequence is 13 residues long. Germline assignment: CDR1 SQVTM and CDR2 ANQGSEA. Unmatched junction bases numbered 5, after V lost 6 bases and J lost 2 bases. The CDR3 region has the DNA TGCAGCGTCGCGGACAGGGCCAACACTGAAGCTTTCTTT. It translates to CSVADRANTEAFF.

The CDR3 coding sequence is TGTGCCAGCAGGCCGGGACGAGGGGATTCACCCCTCCACTTT. It translates to CASRPGRGDSPLHF. The chain employs TRBV2 and TRBJ1-6; the D gene is possibly TRBD1 (5 bases). V lost 6 bases, J lost 8 bases, and 14 bases lay in between. Germline CDR1 is SNHLY and CDR2 is FYNNEI. The length of the CDR3 is 14 residues.

In this sample, this clonotype turned up a few times. This chain joins TRBV2 and TRBJ1-2; 7 bases line up with TRBD1. Germline V CDR1 and CDR2: SNHLY, FYNNEI. V lost 8 bases, J lost 2 bases, and 2 bases stayed unmatched. CDR3 size: 12 residues. Here the CDR3 reads CASWDRNYGYTF. The CDR3 DNA follows: TGTGCCAGCTGGGACAGAAACTATGGCTACACCTTC. Together with reference TRBV2 and TRBJ1-2, the CDR3 gives the full variable domain: EPEVTQTPSHQVTQMGQEVILRCVPISNHLYFYWYRQILGQKVEFLVSFYNNEISEKSEIFDDQFSVERPDGSNFTLKIRSTKLEDSAMYFCASWDRNYGYTFGSGTRLTVV.

This chain uses TRBV12-3 or TRBV12-4 with TRBJ2-3; no definite D call. The V gene lost 3 bases and the J gene lost 6 bases, with 7 bases spanning the gap. The CDR3 loop spans 12 amino acids. CDR3: CASSFLGDTQYF. The CDR3 bases are TGTGCCAGCAGTTTTCTGGGGGATACGCAGTATTTT.

This clonotype was seen a few times. The chain carries TRBV24-1 and TRBJ2-1, with 9 bases that match TRBD1. Germline V lookup: CDR1 KGHDR, CDR2 SFDVKD. Losses at the gene ends were 2 bases for V and 6 bases for J; bases not matched to a gene: 4. This CDR3 spans 15 amino acids. The CDR3 region has the DNA TGTGCCACCAGTGATTCAGGACAGGGGAGCAATGAGCAGTTCTTC. Protein: CATSDSGQGSNEQFF.

The table lists this clonotype with many counts. The rearrangement uses TRBV4-3 and TRBJ2-4; no clear D. Trimming shortened V by 4 bases and J by 5 bases, and 15 bases separated the two germline ends. The germline gives CDR1 LGHNA, CDR2 YSLEER. The CDR3 runs to 15 residues. The CDR3 loop reads CASSPERHIQNIQYF. Here the CDR3 DNA reads TGCGCCAGCAGCCCGGAGAGACATATCCAAAACATTCAGTACTTC.